The source of this T cell receptor (beta chain) is a study of T cell repertoires in cytomegalovirus infection. TCRdb called the reads again in MiXCR, with one record for every CDR3 protein. The data contain hundreds of thousands of distinct CDR3 sequences, about a third of them singletons. After removal of 5 bases from V and 2 bases from J, the junction contained 5 bases not matched to a gene. The germline V gene encodes CDR1 SGHVS and CDR2 FNYEAQ. The CDR3 length is 15 residues. This clonotype was recorded many times. Its antigen is unknown. The sequenced sample was cultured CD8+ T cells from PBMCs, obtained from culture after CMV antigen stimulation. The chain uses TRBV7-6 and TRBJ1-5, with 8 bases fitting TRBD1. The TCR originated in a human donor in good health (CMV status not recorded). Some clones in this sample may be carry-over from other donors' samples. This CDR3 is CASSAMTGGNQPQHF. Here the CDR3 DNA reads TGTGCCAGCAGCGCAATGACAGGGGGCAATCAGCCCCAGCATTTT.